The clone carrying this TCR beta chain was seen at least ten times. Its specificity is not known. Unique molecular identifiers were used in preparing the TCRbeta library. TCRdb itself ran the PCR reads through MiXCR, one entry per CDR3 protein. This table has around 300,000 distinct CDR3 sequences, 9.5% to 13% appearing once. This sample stems from a study of T-cell reconstitution after alpha-beta-depleted transplantation in children. Notes on the study in general: Two months or so post-transplant, alpha-beta T cells reportedly derived from several hundred expanded graft clones.

The V segment lost 4 bases and the J segment 4 bases; nucleotides outside the gene matches: 3. Germline CDR1 and CDR2: SQVTM and ANQGSEA. The CDR3 spans 13 residues. The V call is TRBV29-1, the J call TRBJ2-4; 8 nucleotides agree with TRBD2. The clonotype originates from a boy younger than two with acute myeloid leukemia, due to receive a stem cell transplant. The material sequenced was PBMCs, taken before TCRalphabeta/CD19-depleted stem cell transplant. The CDR3 is CSVGTGGKNIQYF. DNA for the CDR3: TGCAGCGTTGGAACGGGGGGGAAAAACATTCAGTACTTC.